This T cell receptor beta chain emerged from a study of memory CD4+ T cells and cytomegalovirus serostatus. A word on this clone: What it binds is not known. Sequence at one end of the junction differs from germline and may be a read error.

Single viable CD3+CD4+CD8-CD45RO+ cells were sorted as the memory CD4+ T cells. This CDR3 is built from 15 residues. Germline values: CDR1 ENHRY, CDR2 SYGVKD. Overall study findings and caveats: Each of approximately 73 CMV-associated TCRbeta sequences occurred in one to five individuals.

Assay used: immunoSEQ multiplex PCR; TCRdb lists only in-frame clones, some missing. This sample yields tens of thousands of clones, of which around 83% are seen a single time; just under 2% belongs to the top ten. The source material was memory CD4+ T cells from blood. This clonotype was obtained from an adult in good health and CMV-seropositive. The chain uses TRBV10-3 and TRBJ1-2; D might be TRBD1 (6 bases). This chain's CDR3 is CASSVTDRDTYGYTF. CDR3 bases: TGTGCCAGCAGTGTAACCGATAGGGACACCTATGGCTACACCTTC.